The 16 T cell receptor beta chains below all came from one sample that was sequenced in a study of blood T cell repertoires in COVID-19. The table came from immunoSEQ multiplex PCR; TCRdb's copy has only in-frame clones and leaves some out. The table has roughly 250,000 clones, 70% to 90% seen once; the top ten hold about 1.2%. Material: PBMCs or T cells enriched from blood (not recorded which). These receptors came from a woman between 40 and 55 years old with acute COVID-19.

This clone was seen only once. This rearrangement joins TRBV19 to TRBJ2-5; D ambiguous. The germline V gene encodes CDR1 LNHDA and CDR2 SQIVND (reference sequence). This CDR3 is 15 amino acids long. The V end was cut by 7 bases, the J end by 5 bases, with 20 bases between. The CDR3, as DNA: TGTGCCAGTACCCCCCCTGGTCCCCTTGGCGAGACCCAGTACTTC. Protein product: CASTPPGPLGETQYF.

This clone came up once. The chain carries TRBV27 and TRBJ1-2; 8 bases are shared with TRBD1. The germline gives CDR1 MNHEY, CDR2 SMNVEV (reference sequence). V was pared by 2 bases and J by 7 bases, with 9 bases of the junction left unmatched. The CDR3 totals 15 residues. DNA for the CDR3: TGTGCCAGCAGTTTACGGGGACAGGCCCAACGTGGCTACACCTTC. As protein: CASSLRGQAQRGYTF.

The CDR3, as DNA: TGTGCCAGCAGTTTCGACTATAGCGGCTACAATGAGCAGTTCTTC. Amino acids: CASSFDYSGYNEQFF. The chain links TRBV6-5 to TRBJ2-1; D perhaps matches TRBD2 (6 bases). V shed 4 bases and J shed 3 bases, with 13 bases lying between them. This CDR3 is 15 amino acids long. Germline values: CDR1 MNHEY, CDR2 SVGAGI.

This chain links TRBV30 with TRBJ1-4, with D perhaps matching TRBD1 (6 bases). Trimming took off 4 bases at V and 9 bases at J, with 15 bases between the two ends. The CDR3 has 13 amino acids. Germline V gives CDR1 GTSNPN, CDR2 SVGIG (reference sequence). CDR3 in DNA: TGTGCCTGGAACTGGGGGCGAGGGAAAAAACTGTTTTTT. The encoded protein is CAWNWGRGKKLFF.

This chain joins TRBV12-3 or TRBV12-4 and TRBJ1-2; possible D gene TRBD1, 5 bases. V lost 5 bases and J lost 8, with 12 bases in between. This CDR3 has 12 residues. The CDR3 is CASSPGMRGYTF. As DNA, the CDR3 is TGTGCCAGCAGTCCAGGGATGCGAGGCTACACCTTC.

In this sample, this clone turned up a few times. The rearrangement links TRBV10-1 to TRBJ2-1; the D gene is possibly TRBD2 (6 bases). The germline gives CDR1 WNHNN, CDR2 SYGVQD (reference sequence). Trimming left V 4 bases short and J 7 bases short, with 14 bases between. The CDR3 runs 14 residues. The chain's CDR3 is CASSASSEGNEQFF. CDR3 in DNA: TGCGCCAGCAGTGCGAGCTCGGAGGGGAATGAGCAGTTCTTC.

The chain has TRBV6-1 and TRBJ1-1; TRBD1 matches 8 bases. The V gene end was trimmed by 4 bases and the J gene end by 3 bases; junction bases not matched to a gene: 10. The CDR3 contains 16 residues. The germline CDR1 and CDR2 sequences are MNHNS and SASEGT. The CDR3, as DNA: TGTGCCAGCAGTGGGGTCAGGGGGCGTGAAGACACTGAAGCTTTCTTT. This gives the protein CASSGVRGREDTEAFF.

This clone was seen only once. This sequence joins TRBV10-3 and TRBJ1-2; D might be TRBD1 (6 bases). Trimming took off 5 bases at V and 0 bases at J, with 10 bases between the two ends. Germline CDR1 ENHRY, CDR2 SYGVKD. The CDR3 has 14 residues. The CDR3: CAISRGTSNYGYTF. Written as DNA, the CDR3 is TGTGCCATCAGTAGGGGGACATCTAACTATGGCTACACCTTC.

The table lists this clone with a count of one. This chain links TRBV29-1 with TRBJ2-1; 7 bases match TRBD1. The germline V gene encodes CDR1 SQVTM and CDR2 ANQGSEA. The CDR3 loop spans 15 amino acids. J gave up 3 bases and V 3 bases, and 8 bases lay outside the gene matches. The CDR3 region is CSVEVRGQHYNEQFF. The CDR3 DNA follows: TGCAGCGTTGAGGTTAGGGGACAGCACTACAATGAGCAGTTCTTC.

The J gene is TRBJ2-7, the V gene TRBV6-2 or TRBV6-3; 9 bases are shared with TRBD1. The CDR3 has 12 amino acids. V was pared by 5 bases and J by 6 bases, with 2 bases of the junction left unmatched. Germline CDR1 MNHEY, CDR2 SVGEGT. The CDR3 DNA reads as TGTGCCAGCAGTAAACAGGGGGCCGAGCAGTACGTC. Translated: CASSKQGAEQYV.

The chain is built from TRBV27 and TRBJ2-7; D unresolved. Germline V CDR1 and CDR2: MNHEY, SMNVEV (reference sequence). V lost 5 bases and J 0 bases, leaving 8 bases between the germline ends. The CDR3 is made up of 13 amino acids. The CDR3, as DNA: TGTGCCAGCAGTCCGTATATCTCCTACGAGCAGTACTTC. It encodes CASSPYISYEQYF.

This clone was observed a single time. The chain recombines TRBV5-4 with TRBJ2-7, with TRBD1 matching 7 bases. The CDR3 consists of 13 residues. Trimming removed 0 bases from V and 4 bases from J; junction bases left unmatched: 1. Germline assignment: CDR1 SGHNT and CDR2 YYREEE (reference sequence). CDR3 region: CASSLETGYEQYV. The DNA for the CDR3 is TGTGCCAGCAGCTTGGAGACAGGGTACGAGCAGTACGTC.

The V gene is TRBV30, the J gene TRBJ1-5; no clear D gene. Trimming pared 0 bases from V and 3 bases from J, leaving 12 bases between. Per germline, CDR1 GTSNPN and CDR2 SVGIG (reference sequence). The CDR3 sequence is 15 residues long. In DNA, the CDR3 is TGTGCCTGGAGTGTACTTTTGGGCCCCAATCAGCCCCAGCATTTT. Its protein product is CAWSVLLGPNQPQHF. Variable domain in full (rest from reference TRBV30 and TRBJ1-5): SQTIHQWPATLVQPVGSPLSLECTVEGTSNPNLYWYRQAAGRGLQLLFYSVGIGQISSEVPQNLSASRPQDRQFILSSKKLLLSDSGFYLCAWSVLLGPNQPQHFGDGTRLSIL.

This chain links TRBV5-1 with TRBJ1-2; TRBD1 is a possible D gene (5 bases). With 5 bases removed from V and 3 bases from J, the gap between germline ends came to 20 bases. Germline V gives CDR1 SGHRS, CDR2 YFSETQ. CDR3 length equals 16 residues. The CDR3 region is CASRSWVNQGYYGYTF. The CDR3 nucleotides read TGCGCCAGCAGGTCTTGGGTTAACCAGGGTTACTATGGCTACACCTTC.

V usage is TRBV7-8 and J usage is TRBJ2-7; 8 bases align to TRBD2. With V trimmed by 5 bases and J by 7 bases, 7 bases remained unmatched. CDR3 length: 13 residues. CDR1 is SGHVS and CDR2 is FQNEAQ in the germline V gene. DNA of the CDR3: TGTGCCAGCAGCCTCCGTCGGGAGGGTGAGCAGTACGTC. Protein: CASSLRREGEQYV.

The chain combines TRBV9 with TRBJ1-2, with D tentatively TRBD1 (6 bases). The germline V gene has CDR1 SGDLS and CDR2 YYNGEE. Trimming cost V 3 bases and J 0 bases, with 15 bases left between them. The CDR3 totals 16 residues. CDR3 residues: CASSASGTTANYGYTF. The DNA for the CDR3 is TGTGCCAGCAGCGCGTCCGGGACAACAGCTAACTATGGCTACACCTTC.